The 28 T cell receptor beta chains reported below all come from one sample, sequenced in a study of T-cell reconstitution after alpha-beta-depleted transplantation in children. Researchers prepared the TCRbeta library using unique molecular identifiers, the study reports. From the PCR reads, TCRdb called clonotypes with MiXCR, one entry per CDR3 protein. Here the sample spans under 450,000 distinct CDR3 sequences, roughly 16% being singletons. Source: PBMCs, mostly from graft donor cells, taken 360 days after TCRalphabeta/CD19-depleted stem cell transplant. The receptors were gathered from a boy younger than two who had a stem cell transplant for Wiskott-Aldrich syndrome, so the T cells may come from the graft donor.

The rearrangement joins TRBV24-1 to TRBJ2-2; a possible D gene is TRBD1 (5 bases). The germline V and J ends were trimmed by 7 bases and 2 bases, with 10 bases remaining between them. The CDR3 consists of 14 residues. Germline V gene lookup returns CDR1 KGHDR and CDR2 SFDVKD. The DNA for the CDR3 is TGTGCCACCAGCCGACAGACCAACACCGGGGAGCTGTTTTTT. It specifies CATSRQTNTGELFF.

This rearrangement joins TRBV10-2 to TRBJ2-7; TRBD2 might be the D (6 bases). The CDR3 totals 13 residues. V lost 3 bases and J 3 bases, leaving 9 bases between the germline ends. Looked up from germline, CDR1 is WSHSY and CDR2 is SAAADI. The CDR3 is CASSDGTFYEQYF. The CDR3 coding sequence is TGCGCCAGCAGTGACGGGACTTTCTACGAGCAGTACTTC.

This clonotype was found a few times. The chain carries TRBV7-6 and TRBJ2-2; unclear D gene. The CDR3 sequence is 12 residues long. Per germline, CDR1 SGHVS and CDR2 FNYEAQ. Trimming took 2 bases from V and 7 from J, leaving 5 bases between them. The CDR3 coding sequence is TGTGCCAGCAGCTTATCCGACGGGGAGCTGTTTTTT. Translation: CASSLSDGELFF.

The rearrangement uses TRBV11-3 and TRBJ2-3; 7 nucleotides align to TRBD2. The V gene's germline CDR1 is SGHNT and CDR2 YENEEA. The J segment lost 4 bases and the V segment lost 1 base, leaving 2 bases of the junction unmatched. This CDR3 comprises 14 residues. In DNA form, the CDR3 reads TGTGCCAGCAGCTTAGCCACTAGCGCAGATACGCAGTATTTT. The encoded protein is CASSLATSADTQYF. Together with reference TRBV11-3 and TRBJ2-3, the CDR3 gives the full variable domain: EAGVVQSPRYKIIEKKQPVAFWCNPISGHNTLYWYLQNLGQGPELLIRYENEEAVDDSQLPKDRFSAERLKGVDSTLKIQPAELGDSAVYLCASSLATSADTQYFGPGTRLTVL.

This clonotype turned up a few times. This chain connects TRBV6-5 to TRBJ2-7; D gene uncertain. This CDR3 has 14 amino acids. Deletions cut 2 bases from V and 3 bases from J, with 11 bases between. Looked up from germline, CDR1 is MNHEY and CDR2 is SVGAGI. The CDR3 DNA reads TGTGCCAGCAGTTACAAGAGGCCCAGCTACGAGCAGTACTTC. Protein sequence: CASSYKRPSYEQYF.

Regarding this clonotype: A much more abundant neighbour one base away suggests this may be a read error. This rearrangement joins TRBV20-1 to TRBJ2-7; D gene uncertain. The CDR3 has 12 residues. The V end lost 0 bases, the J end lost 2 bases, and 5 bases lay between the germline ends. Germline V gives CDR1 DFQATT, CDR2 SNEGSKA (reference sequence). CDR3 nucleotides: TGCAGTGCTAGAGAGGGTCCCTACGAGCAGTACTTC. This sequence encodes CSAREGPYEQYF.

The rearrangement joins TRBV4-2 to TRBJ2-4; TRBD2 aligns across 13 bases. The V segment lost 4 bases and the J segment 0 bases; nucleotides outside the gene matches: 6. The V gene's germline CDR1 is LGHNA and CDR2 YNFKEQ. The CDR3 is made up of 18 amino acids. The CDR3 is CASSPGLAGSLAKNIQYF. CDR3 in DNA: TGTGCCAGCAGCCCGGGACTAGCGGGATCTTTAGCCAAAAACATTCAGTACTTC.

This clonotype was found a few times. The rearrangement links TRBV29-1 to TRBJ2-5; 10 bases line up with TRBD1. Germline V gene data show CDR1 as SQVTM and CDR2 as ANQGSEA. This CDR3 contains 14 residues. V lost 3 bases to trimming and J lost 4 bases; unmatched junction nucleotides: 5. CDR3: CSVEGGQGRETQYF. In nucleotides, the CDR3 is TGCAGCGTTGAGGGGGGACAGGGGAGAGAGACCCAGTACTTC.

This clonotype came up a few times. This sequence joins TRBV20-1 and TRBJ2-7; 7 bases map to TRBD1. The CDR3 loop spans 14 amino acids. Germline V lookup: CDR1 DFQATT, CDR2 SNEGSKA (reference sequence). Unmatched junction bases numbered 11, after V lost 5 bases and J lost 4 bases. CDR3 sequence reads: CSAPLPARGYEQYF. The DNA of the CDR3 is TGCAGTGCTCCTCTGCCGGCCAGGGGGTACGAGCAGTACTTC.

This clonotype has at least ten counts. This chain connects TRBV2 to TRBJ1-3; no clear D. Trimming pared 9 bases from V and 0 bases from J, leaving 9 bases between. From germline, CDR1 is SNHLY and CDR2 FYNNEI. The CDR3 is made up of 13 amino acids. The CDR3 DNA is TGTGCCAGACATCATCCCTCTGGAAACACCATATATTTT. Its protein product is CARHHPSGNTIYF.

This clonotype was observed a handful of times. The chain links TRBV7-9 to TRBJ2-7; possibly TRBD1 for D (6 bases). The V gene lost 4 bases and the J gene lost 4 bases, with 14 bases spanning the gap. CDR3 length: 14 residues. Germline-derived CDR1 and CDR2 are SEHNR and FQNEAQ (reference sequence). CDR3 sequence reads: CASSSARGVYEQYF. As DNA, the CDR3 is TGTGCCAGCAGCTCGGCCAGGGGAGTTTACGAGCAGTACTTC.

This CDR3 reads CASSSTGTRNYEQYF. The CDR3 coding sequence is TGCGCCAGCAGCTCGACAGGGACTAGAAACTACGAGCAGTACTTC. The J gene is TRBJ2-7, the V gene TRBV5-1; the D gene is possibly TRBD2 (8 bases). CDR1 and CDR2 (germline): SGHRS, YFSETQ. This CDR3 is 15 amino acids long. V dropped 3 bases and J dropped 3 bases, with 16 bases sitting between them.

CDR3 protein: CSVGGPGANTGELFF. Written as DNA, the CDR3 is TGCAGCGTTGGGGGCCCGGGGGCGAACACCGGGGAGCTGTTTTTT. The chain links TRBV29-1 to TRBJ2-2; TRBD2 might be the D (6 bases). Germline assignment: CDR1 SQVTM and CDR2 ANQGSEA. The CDR3 extends over 15 amino acids. V was clipped by 4 bases and J by 0 bases, with 12 bases between them.

The chain is built from TRBV24-1 and TRBJ2-1; D may be TRBD2 (5 bases). Per the germline V gene, CDR1 is KGHDR and CDR2 is SFDVKD. The CDR3 covers 12 residues. With 6 bases removed from V and 9 bases from J, the gap between germline ends came to 11 bases. The CDR3 DNA reads TGTGCCACCAGTTGGACCGGGGTTGAGCAGTTCTTC. Its translation is CATSWTGVEQFF.

Written as DNA, the CDR3 is TGTGCCAGCAGTTTCTGGGTGAGCGAGCAGTACTTC. Translation gives CASSFWVSEQYF. The gene calls are TRBV12-3 or TRBV12-4 and TRBJ2-7; D call uncertain. V dropped 3 bases and J dropped 6 bases, with 9 bases sitting between them. The CDR3 extends over 12 amino acids.

This clonotype was found a few times. The chain uses TRBV29-1 and TRBJ2-6; 7 bases agree with TRBD2. Trimming cost V 6 bases and J 9 bases; bases outside gene matches: 8. The germline gives CDR1 SQVTM, CDR2 ANQGSEA. The CDR3 spans 13 residues. The CDR3 loop is CSVGRQRDNVLTF. CDR3 coding DNA: TGCAGCGTGGGGAGACAGCGGGACAACGTCCTGACTTTC.

This clonotype was counted between two and nine times. The V and J genes are TRBV19 and TRBJ2-7, with 7 nucleotides matching TRBD1. CDR1 and CDR2 from the germline V gene are LNHDA and SQIVND (reference sequence). The CDR3 sequence is 13 residues long. Germline trimming cut 5 bases from V and 5 bases from J; bases unmatched to any gene: 6. As DNA, the CDR3 is TGTGCCAGTAGTCTTGACAGGGCGAACGAGCAGTACTTC. It yields the protein CASSLDRANEQYF.

The chain has TRBV29-1 and TRBJ2-7, with TRBD1 identical over 7 bases. The germline V gene has CDR1 SQVTM and CDR2 ANQGSEA. This CDR3 has 11 amino acids. V lost 5 bases, J lost 7 bases, and 5 bases stayed unmatched. Here the CDR3 reads CSVRQGWEQYF. DNA for the CDR3: TGCAGCGTTAGACAGGGTTGGGAGCAGTACTTC.

In this sample, this clonotype turned up a few times. The chain is built from TRBV15 and TRBJ2-7; no clear D gene. V lost 0 bases and J 7 bases, leaving 13 bases between the germline ends. Germline V gene sequence: CDR1 LNHNV, CDR2 YYDKDF (reference sequence). There are 14 residues in the CDR3. CDR3 amino acids: CATSRDRATKEQYF. In nucleotides, the CDR3 is TGTGCCACCAGCAGAGATAGGGCCACAAAAGAGCAGTACTTC.

The sample holds a few counts of this clonotype. V and J are TRBV15 and TRBJ2-7, with 8 bases lining up with TRBD1. The CDR3 loop spans 16 amino acids. The junction had 5 bases not matched to a gene; V was cut back by 0 bases and J by 1 base. CDR1 and CDR2 from the germline V gene are LNHNV and YYDKDF (reference sequence). Here the CDR3 DNA reads TGTGCCACCAGCAGAGATCCCGGGACAGGATCCTACGAGCAGTACTTC. It translates to CATSRDPGTGSYEQYF.

This clonotype was recorded at least ten times. V usage is TRBV3-1 and J usage is TRBJ2-1; 9 positions match TRBD2. Trimming cost V 3 bases and J 5 bases; bases outside gene matches: 5. The CDR3 runs to 15 residues. Germline V gene data show CDR1 as LGHDT and CDR2 as YNNKEL (reference sequence). The CDR3 protein is CASSQMAGGDNEQFF. As DNA, the CDR3 is TGTGCCAGCAGCCAGATGGCGGGGGGGGACAATGAGCAGTTCTTC.

The V and J genes are TRBV7-2 and TRBJ2-2; tentative D call: TRBD2 (6 bases). Trimming left V 2 bases short and J 7 bases short, with 17 bases between. Germline loops: CDR1 SGHTA, CDR2 FQGNSA. The CDR3 contains 16 residues. CDR3 amino acids: CASSLLPTGVGGELFF. CDR3 DNA: TGTGCCAGCAGCTTACTCCCCACGGGGGTGGGCGGGGAGCTGTTTTTT. The full variable domain, rest sourced from reference TRBV7-2 and TRBJ2-2, is GAGVSQSPSNKVTEKGKDVELRCDPISGHTALYWYRQSLGQGLEFLIYFQGNSAPDKSGLPSDRFSAERTGGSVSTLTIQRTQQEDSAVYLCASSLLPTGVGGELFFGEGSRLTVL.

This clonotype was counted only a few times. This chain joins TRBV20-1 and TRBJ2-5; perhaps TRBD2 as D (5 bases). This CDR3 is 15 amino acids long. The V end lost 5 bases, the J end lost 5 bases, and 21 bases lay between the germline ends. Germline loops: CDR1 DFQATT, CDR2 SNEGSKA (reference sequence). The CDR3 loop reads CSASKARGGWETQYF. The CDR3 DNA follows: TGCAGTGCTTCCAAGGCTCGGGGTGGTTGGGAGACCCAGTACTTC.

This clonotype was seen more than once but under ten times. The J gene is TRBJ2-1, the V gene TRBV12-3 or TRBV12-4; 12 positions match TRBD2. The V and J ends lost 2 bases and 7 bases, in that order; junction bases with no gene match: 15. This CDR3 spans 19 amino acids. CDR3 sequence: CASSLIPKSLAGGRNEQFF. CDR3 DNA sequence: TGTGCCAGCAGTTTAATCCCGAAATCACTAGCGGGAGGAAGAAATGAGCAGTTCTTC.

This clonotype has more than one count but fewer than ten. The CDR3 reads CASSIQNRGRTDTQYF. CDR3 bases: TGTGCCAGCAGCATCCAAAACAGGGGGCGTACAGATACGCAGTATTTT. The V gene is TRBV7-9, the J gene TRBJ2-3, with 9 bases aligning to TRBD1. The length of the CDR3 is 16 residues. V lost 5 bases and J lost 3; bases outside the gene matches: 9. The germline CDR1 and CDR2 sequences are SEHNR and FQNEAQ (reference sequence).

This clonotype appeared a few times. The CDR3 loop reads CASSLAAGGTNEKLFF. CDR3 nucleotides: TGTGCCAGCAGCTTAGCGGCAGGGGGGACTAATGAAAAACTGTTTTTT. The gene calls are TRBV7-2 and TRBJ1-4; 7 bases fit TRBD1. V trimming: 0 bases; J trimming: 2 bases; junction bases outside the gene matches: 3. The CDR3 covers 16 residues. Germline CDR1 reads SGHTA; CDR2 reads FQGNSA. Complete variable domain (other parts from reference TRBV7-2 and TRBJ1-4): GAGVSQSPSNKVTEKGKDVELRCDPISGHTALYWYRQSLGQGLEFLIYFQGNSAPDKSGLPSDRFSAERTGGSVSTLTIQRTQQEDSAVYLCASSLAAGGTNEKLFFGSGTQLSVL.

The rearrangement links TRBV24-1 to TRBJ2-7; either TRBD1 or TRBD2 may supply D (5 bases each). Per germline, CDR1 KGHDR and CDR2 SFDVKD. Trimming removed 1 base from V and 2 bases from J, with 11 bases in between. The CDR3 runs to 15 residues. CDR3 nucleotide sequence: TGTGCCACCAGTGATTTAACGGGACCCCCCTACGAGCAGTACTTC. It translates to CATSDLTGPPYEQYF.

V usage is TRBV10-2 and J usage is TRBJ2-7; 7 bases match TRBD2. Trimming removed 5 bases from V and 5 bases from J; junction bases left unmatched: 3. Germline CDR1 WSHSY, CDR2 SAAADI. This CDR3 comprises 12 residues. CDR3 region: CASSHGGNEQYF. Written as DNA, the CDR3 is TGCGCCAGCAGTCACGGGGGGAACGAGCAGTACTTC.